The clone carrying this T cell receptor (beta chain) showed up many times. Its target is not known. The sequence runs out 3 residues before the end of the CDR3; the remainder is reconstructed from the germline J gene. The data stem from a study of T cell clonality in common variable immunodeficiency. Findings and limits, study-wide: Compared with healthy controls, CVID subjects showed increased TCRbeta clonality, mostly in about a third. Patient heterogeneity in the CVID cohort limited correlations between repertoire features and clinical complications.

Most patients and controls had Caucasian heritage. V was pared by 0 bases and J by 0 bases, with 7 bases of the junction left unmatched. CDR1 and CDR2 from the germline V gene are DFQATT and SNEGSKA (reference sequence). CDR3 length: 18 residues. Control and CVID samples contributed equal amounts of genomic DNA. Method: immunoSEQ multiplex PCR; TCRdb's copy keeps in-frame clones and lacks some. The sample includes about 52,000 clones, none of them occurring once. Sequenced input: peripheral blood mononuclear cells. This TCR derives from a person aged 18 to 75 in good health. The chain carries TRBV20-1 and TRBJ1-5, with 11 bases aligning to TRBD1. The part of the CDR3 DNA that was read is TGCAGTGCTAGAGATCAGGACAGGGGGCGAGGTAGCAATCAGCCC. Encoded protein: CSARDQDRGRGSNQP. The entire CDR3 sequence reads CSARDQDRGRGSNQPQHF.